This is a list of T cell receptor beta chains from one sample in a study of cytomegalovirus exposure and HLA in healthy donors. The repertoire was sequenced with immunoSEQ multiplex PCR; TCRdb's copy has only in-frame clones and lacks some. The data hold tens of thousands of clones, with 74% observed a single time. The material sequenced was PBMCs. The receptors were sampled from a woman aged 50 to 65 in good health and CMV-seropositive. Both conserved end residues are part of each CDR3. Fields, in order: V gene, J gene, D gene, clone size, CDR3 length, CDR3 protein, CDR3 DNA. A D gene is named only where the DNA matches it firmly. Clone size, where shown, is once, few, many, or a class for clones that have expanded.

>TRBV6-1|TRBJ2-3|-|once|15
CASSEAGAPGDTQYF
TGTGCCAGCAGTGAAGCCGGAGCACCGGGAGATACGCAGTATTTT
>TRBV27|TRBJ1-5|TRBD1|few|15
CASSKRQGSNQPQHF
TGTGCCAGCAGTAAACGACAGGGCAGCAATCAGCCCCAGCATTTT
>TRBV9|TRBJ1-1|-|-|14
CASRTGLENTEAFF
TGTGCCAGCAGAACAGGGCTCGAGAACACTGAAGCTTTCTTT
>TRBV19|TRBJ2-3|-|-|13
CASSISGTDTQYF
TGTGCCAGTAGTATATCGGGAACAGATACGCAGTATTTT
>TRBV7-8|TRBJ2-7|-|few|11
CASSLNYDQYF
TGTGCCAGCAGCTTAAACTACGATCAGTACTTC
>TRBV10-1|TRBJ2-5|TRBD1|-|15
CASSETRTGRETQYF
TGCGCCAGCAGTGAGACCCGGACAGGGAGGGAGACCCAGTACTTC
>TRBV9|TRBJ2-1|-|-|14
CASSPRAEGGKQFF
TGTGCCAGCAGCCCACGGGCAGAGGGAGGTAAGCAGTTCTTC
>TRBV5-1|TRBJ2-7|-|-|14
CASSLSAPSYEQYF
TGCGCCAGCAGCTTGTCAGCGCCCTCCTACGAGCAGTACTTC
>TRBV7-9|TRBJ2-1|-|-|15
CASSPTGLRYNEQFF
TGTGCCAGCAGCCCCACAGGGCTCCGCTACAATGAGCAGTTCTTC
>TRBV7-3|TRBJ1-1|-|few|14
CASSFQGWGTEAFF
TGTGCCAGCAGCTTCCAGGGGTGGGGCACTGAAGCTTTCTTT
>TRBV20-1|TRBJ2-7|-|-|10
CSALGREQYF
TGCAGTGCTTTGGGGCGCGAGCAGTACTTC
>TRBV6-5|TRBJ1-6|-|-|14
CASSYPDTNSPLHF
TGTGCCAGCAGTTACCCGGACACAAATTCACCCCTCCACTTT
>TRBV30|TRBJ2-3|-|-|14
CAWNLGKGTDTQYF
TGTGCCTGGAATTTGGGCAAGGGCACAGATACGCAGTATTTT
>TRBV5-4|TRBJ2-2|-|-|16
CASSPIGTRDHGELFF
TGTGCCAGCAGCCCAATAGGGACGCGGGATCACGGGGAGCTGTTTTTT
>TRBV29-1|TRBJ1-4|TRBD1|-|15
CSVRGTGSANEKLFF
TGCAGCGTGAGAGGGACAGGGTCAGCTAATGAAAAACTGTTTTTT
>TRBV28|TRBJ2-7|-|-|12
CASSSAGGPWSF
TGTGCCAGCAGTTCCGCCGGGGGACCGTGGTCCTTC
>TRBV2|TRBJ2-7|TRBD2|few|15
CASTLLAGLSYEQYF
TGTGCCAGCACCTTACTAGCGGGCCTCTCCTACGAGCAGTACTTC
>TRBV5-4|TRBJ2-1|TRBD2|-|16
CASSLGQLAGEGEQFF
TGTGCCAGCAGCTTGGGACAGCTAGCGGGAGAGGGTGAGCAGTTCTTC
>TRBV30|TRBJ1-5|TRBD1|-|14
CAWRAQGFGQPQHF
TGTGCCTGGAGAGCACAGGGGTTCGGTCAGCCCCAGCATTTT
>TRBV28|TRBJ1-1|-|few|13
CASSFRGRTEAFF
TGTGCCAGCAGTTTCAGGGGTCGGACTGAAGCTTTCTTT
>TRBV2|TRBJ2-2|TRBD2|-|15
CASSGTSGGTGELFF
TGTGCCAGCAGTGGGACTAGCGGGGGGACCGGGGAGCTGTTTTTT
>TRBV5-4|TRBJ1-2|TRBD1|-|14
CASSMTGTGDGYTF
TGTGCCAGCAGCATGACCGGGACAGGGGATGGCTACACCTTC
>TRBV1|TRBJ2-1|-|once|16
CTSSQVLGGVPHEQFF
TGCACCAGCAGCCAAGTCCTAGGGGGGGTGCCCCACGAGCAGTTCTTC
>TRBV23-1|TRBJ2-2|TRBD2|-|18
CASSQSRRRERDTGELFF
TGCGCCAGCAGTCAATCAAGGAGGCGGGAGAGGGACACCGGGGAGCTGTTTTTT
>TRBV6-5|TRBJ2-3|-|-|15
CASSYLGGTTDTQYF
TGTGCCAGCAGTTACCTAGGGGGAACCACAGATACGCAGTATTTT
>TRBV7-2|TRBJ2-3|-|-|13
CASSLGRSDTQYF
TGTGCCAGCAGCTTAGGGAGGTCAGATACGCAGTATTTT
>TRBV19|TRBJ1-5|TRBD1|-|15
CASSPQGWKDQPQHF
TGTGCCAGTAGCCCACAGGGGTGGAAGGATCAGCCCCAGCATTTT
>TRBV9|TRBJ2-7|TRBD2|-|15
CASSVEGTSSYEQYF
TGTGCCAGCAGCGTAGAAGGGACTAGCTCCTACGAGCAGTACTTC
>TRBV29-1|TRBJ1-2|-|once|12
CSVEIGGGGYTF
TGCAGCGTTGAAATCGGCGGGGGCGGCTACACCTTC
>TRBV9|TRBJ2-5|-|-|11
CASSSRETQYF
TGTGCCAGCAGCTCGAGAGAGACCCAGTACTTC
>TRBV20-1|TRBJ2-1|-|once|11
CSASEIDEQFF
TGCAGTGCTAGTGAAATAGATGAGCAGTTCTTC
>TRBV29-1|TRBJ2-3|TRBD2|once|13
CSVRREGTDTQYF
TGCAGCGTTAGGCGGGAGGGGACAGATACGCAGTATTTT
>TRBV7-9|TRBJ2-1|-|-|13
CASSPRNYNEQFF
TGTGCCAGCAGCCCCCGTAACTACAATGAGCAGTTCTTC
>TRBV29-1|TRBJ2-7|TRBD1|few|12
CSVGVGGDEQYF
TGCAGCGTTGGAGTAGGGGGCGACGAGCAGTACTTC
>TRBV4-2|TRBJ2-1|TRBD2|-|16
CASSQGTSGTYNEQFF
TGTGCCAGCAGCCAAGGTACTAGCGGGACCTACAATGAGCAGTTCTTC
>TRBV7-9|TRBJ2-7|TRBD2|-|16
CASSPKGGTSWNEQYF
TGTGCCAGCAGCCCTAAGGGAGGGACTAGCTGGAACGAGCAGTACTTC
>TRBV7-9|TRBJ2-2|TRBD1|-|14
CASSRGGETGELFF
TGTGCCAGCAGCCGAGGGGGCGAGACCGGGGAGCTGTTTTTT
>TRBV29-1|TRBJ2-3|-|-|12
CSVAGSTDTQYF
TGCAGCGTAGCAGGAAGCACAGATACGCAGTATTTT
>TRBV27|TRBJ2-1|-|-|15
CASNPNRVTLNEQFF
TGTGCCAGCAACCCCAACCGAGTTACTCTCAATGAGCAGTTCTTC
>TRBV30|TRBJ2-1|-|-|12
CAWSVQGLEQFF
TGTGCCTGGAGTGTACAAGGACTCGAGCAGTTCTTC
>TRBV28|TRBJ2-3|-|-|13
CASSLFGADTQYF
TGTGCCAGCAGTTTGTTCGGGGCAGATACGCAGTATTTT
>TRBV28|TRBJ2-7|TRBD1|-|15
CASSAFSGGLHEQYF
TGTGCCAGCAGTGCCTTCTCAGGGGGCCTCCACGAGCAGTACTTC
>TRBV6-5|TRBJ1-2|-|-|14
CASSYLPGADGYTF
TGTGCCAGCAGTTATCTCCCGGGAGCGGATGGCTACACCTTC
>TRBV9|TRBJ2-3|-|-|16
CASSVGVLGGADTQYF
TGTGCCAGCAGCGTAGGAGTCCTTGGAGGAGCAGATACGCAGTATTTT
>TRBV7-8|TRBJ2-1|-|-|13
CASSLVGGHEQFF
TGTGCCAGCAGCTTAGTCGGGGGGCATGAGCAGTTCTTC
>TRBV5-1|TRBJ2-5|TRBD2|-|14
CASSSSGSQETQYF
TGCGCCAGCAGCTCAAGCGGGAGCCAAGAGACCCAGTACTTC
>TRBV10-3|TRBJ2-1|TRBD1|-|13
CAISGQGAYEQFF
TGTGCCATCAGCGGACAGGGGGCGTATGAGCAGTTCTTC
>TRBV30|TRBJ2-3|-|-|13
CGTARGSTDTQYF
TGTGGCACGGCCCGCGGGAGCACAGATACGCAGTATTTT
>TRBV15|TRBJ2-7|TRBD2|-|15
CATSRVLAGSYEQYF
TGTGCCACCAGCAGAGTCCTAGCGGGCTCCTACGAGCAGTACTTC
>TRBV7-9|TRBJ2-3|-|few|12
CASSSGPDTQYF
TGTGCCAGCAGTTCAGGGCCAGATACGCAGTATTTT
>TRBV7-8|TRBJ1-5|-|-|17
CASSRRPGRQGNQPQHF
TGTGCCAGCAGCCGGCGCCCCGGCCGACAGGGCAATCAGCCCCAGCATTTT
>TRBV6-4|TRBJ2-2|TRBD2|-|15
CASSPLAGGTGELFF
TGTGCCAGCAGCCCACTAGCGGGAGGCACCGGGGAGCTGTTTTTT
>TRBV9|TRBJ1-1|-|-|14
CASTREGVGTEAFF
TGTGCCAGCACCCGGGAGGGGGTGGGCACTGAAGCTTTCTTT
>TRBV7-9|TRBJ2-7|TRBD1|few|16
CASSFPLTGSSYEQYF
TGTGCCAGCAGCTTCCCTTTGACAGGGAGCTCCTACGAGCAGTACTTC
>TRBV28|TRBJ2-5|TRBD2|-|15
CASSYRTSGSKTQYF
TGTGCCAGCAGTTATAGGACTAGCGGGTCTAAGACCCAGTACTTC
>TRBV28|TRBJ1-1|TRBD1|-|14
CASTLQTGGSEAFF
TGTGCCAGCACGCTGCAGACAGGGGGCTCTGAAGCTTTCTTT
>TRBV18|TRBJ2-7|TRBD1|-|14
CASSQTGTGYEQYF
TGTGCCAGCTCACAAACCGGGACAGGATACGAGCAGTACTTC
>TRBV4-1|TRBJ1-1|-|-|15
CASSQQTGLGTEAFF
TGCGCCAGCAGCCAGCAAACAGGGTTGGGCACTGAAGCTTTCTTT
>TRBV5-1|TRBJ2-7|-|-|12
CASSSRGHEQYF
TGCGCCAGCAGCTCCAGGGGACACGAGCAGTACTTC
>TRBV11-3|TRBJ2-3|TRBD2|once|14
CASRASGSGDTQYF
TGTGCCAGCAGGGCTAGCGGGTCGGGAGATACGCAGTATTTT